The 30 T cell receptor beta chains presented below share a single source sample, sequenced in a study of blood T cell repertoires in COVID-19. Produced via immunoSEQ multiplex PCR; TCRdb's table is partial and in-frame only. The table shows roughly 300,000 clones, with 87% occurring only once. The sequenced material came from PBMCs or T cells enriched from blood (not recorded which). The source is a woman between 25 and 40 years old who had recovered from COVID-19.

V usage is TRBV6-5 and J usage is TRBJ1-5; tentative D call: TRBD1 (5 bases). In germline, CDR1 is MNHEY, CDR2 SVGAGI. V was pared by 7 bases and J by 11 bases, with 18 bases between. The CDR3 runs to 13 residues. The CDR3 loop is CASTTLLGGSQHF. CDR3 DNA sequence: TGTGCCAGCACTACCCTCCTCGGGGGGTCCCAGCATTTT.

This chain connects TRBV27 to TRBJ1-1, with 10 bases matching TRBD1. V was pared by 4 bases and J by 0 bases, with 2 bases of the junction left unmatched. Germline V gene sequence: CDR1 MNHEY, CDR2 SMNVEV (reference sequence). CDR3 length: 15 residues. The CDR3 spells CASSWDRGMNTEAFF. The CDR3 coding sequence is TGTGCCAGCAGTTGGGACAGGGGAATGAACACTGAAGCTTTCTTT.

V gene TRBV6-1 combines with J gene TRBJ1-1; 10 bases agree with TRBD1. The CDR3 is 17 amino acids. With 2 bases clipped from V and 1 base from J, the junction kept 7 bases outside the gene matches. Germline values: CDR1 MNHNS, CDR2 SASEGT. CDR3 coding DNA: TGTGCCAGCAGTGAATTAGGGACAGGGGTTGGGAACACTGAAGCTTTCTTT. It translates to CASSELGTGVGNTEAFF.

The V and J genes are TRBV3-1 (or the pseudogene TRBV3-2) and TRBJ1-2; D remains unclear. Between the trimmed V and J ends, which lost 6 bases and 5 bases, there was a span of 22 bases. The CDR3 runs 16 residues. Germline loops: CDR1 LGHDT, CDR2 YNNKEL (reference sequence). CDR3 nucleotide sequence: TGTGCCAGCAGTCCCACAAGCGTTCTGGGTGTTTATGGCTACACCTTC. It is translated as CASSPTSVLGVYGYTF.

This clone came up a few times. The chain recombines TRBV2 with TRBJ2-7; no firm D call. Germline V gene sequence: CDR1 SNHLY, CDR2 FYNNEI. V lost 1 base and J lost 3, with 10 bases in between. This CDR3 contains 14 residues. In DNA form, the CDR3 reads TGTGCCAGCAGTGAAGGAACAGACATCTACGAGCAGTACTTC. It encodes CASSEGTDIYEQYF.

The chain employs TRBV5-6 and TRBJ1-1; 7 bases align to TRBD1. Germline V gene data show CDR1 as SGHDT and CDR2 as YYEEEE. The CDR3 covers 13 residues. V shed 2 bases, J shed 5 bases, and the junction held 3 bases outside the gene matches. CDR3 coding DNA: TGTGCCAGCAGCTTCGACAGGGTGACTGAAGCTTTCTTT. Its protein is CASSFDRVTEAFF.

This chain joins TRBV18 and TRBJ1-5; maybe TRBD1 (6 bases). Trimming pared 3 bases from V and 2 bases from J, leaving 11 bases between. CDR3 size: 15 residues. The germline V gene has CDR1 KGHSH and CDR2 LQKENI. Here the CDR3 DNA reads TGTGCCAGCTCACCCACAGGGTCGGGCAATCAGCCCCAGCATTTT. Encoded protein: CASSPTGSGNQPQHF.

The chain couples TRBV7-9 to TRBJ2-1; D gene uncertain. The CDR3 consists of 15 residues. Germline CDR1 is SEHNR and CDR2 is FQNEAQ (reference sequence). Trimming cost V 1 base and J 4 bases, with 11 bases left between them. The CDR3 DNA reads TGTGCCAGCAGCTTAGGTGACGGGTTTTACAATGAGCAGTTCTTC. This sequence encodes CASSLGDGFYNEQFF. Based on the CDR3 plus reference TRBV7-9 and TRBJ2-1, the full variable domain is DTGVSQNPRHKITKRGQNVTFRCDPISEHNRLYWYRQTLGQGPEFLTYFQNEAQLEKSRLLSDRFSAERPKGSFSTLEIQRTEQGDSAMYLCASSLGDGFYNEQFFGPGTRLTVL.

The genes are TRBV4-1 and TRBJ1-5, with TRBD1 matching over 7 bases. The CDR3 length is 15 residues. Losses at the gene ends were 1 base for V and 3 bases for J; bases not matched to a gene: 3. The germline gives CDR1 MGHRA, CDR2 YSYEKL. CDR3 sequence (DNA): TGCGCCAGCAGCCAAGGACAGGGCGTCAATCAGCCCCAGCATTTT. Its protein product is CASSQGQGVNQPQHF.

J is TRBJ1-1 and V is TRBV5-1; TRBD1 agrees at 7 bases. CDR3 length equals 21 residues. The V and J ends lost 0 bases and 1 base, in that order; junction bases with no gene match: 21. The germline V gene has CDR1 SGHRS and CDR2 YFSETQ. The CDR3 here is CASSLEYRGNIVGTENTEAFF. As DNA, the CDR3 is TGCGCCAGCAGCTTGGAATATAGAGGTAACATTGTGGGGACAGAGAACACTGAAGCTTTCTTT. Full variable domain (outside the CDR3, taken from reference TRBV5-1 and TRBJ1-1): KAGVTQTPRYLIKTRGQQVTLSCSPISGHRSVSWYQQTPGQGLQFLFEYFSETQRNKGNFPGRFSGRQFSNSRSEMNVSTLELGDSALYLCASSLEYRGNIVGTENTEAFFGQGTRLTVV.

This chain joins TRBV20-1 and TRBJ1-1; D is unclear. In germline, CDR1 is DFQATT, CDR2 SNEGSKA (reference sequence). Trimming stripped 3 bases from V and 1 base from J, with 9 bases between. CDR3 length equals 13 residues. The CDR3 bases are TGCAGTGCTAGTTCGCCGGGGAACACTGAAGCTTTCTTT. Residues: CSASSPGNTEAFF.

The V gene is TRBV3-1 (or the pseudogene TRBV3-2), the J gene TRBJ2-1, with no clear D. Trimming left V 6 bases short and J 2 bases short, with 5 bases between. Germline lookup yields CDR1 LGHDT and CDR2 YNNKEL (reference sequence). The CDR3 is 12 amino acids. In nucleotides, the CDR3 is TGTGCCAGCAGTCAGACCTACAATGAGCAGTTCTTC. Its translation: CASSQTYNEQFF.

CDR3 sequence reads: CASSLYKSTEGYTF. The CDR3 DNA is TGTGCCAGCAGCTTATATAAGTCGACGGAGGGCTACACCTTC. V is TRBV7-9 and J is TRBJ1-2; D gene uncertain. CDR1 and CDR2 (germline): SEHNR, FQNEAQ (reference sequence). The ends were cut back, 2 bases at V and 8 bases at J, with 15 bases in the middle. The CDR3 is made up of 14 amino acids.

This CDR3 reads CASSQDLRGSSYNSPLHF. In nucleotides, the CDR3 is TGTGCCAGCAGCCAAGATCTTAGGGGGAGCTCCTATAATTCACCCCTCCACTTT. The chain recombines TRBV3-1 (or the pseudogene TRBV3-2) with TRBJ1-6, with a tentative D call TRBD1 (6 bases). Trimming took off 0 bases at V and 0 bases at J, with 12 bases between the two ends. This CDR3 contains 18 residues. Germline V gives CDR1 LGHDT, CDR2 YNNKEL (reference sequence).

The rearrangement joins TRBV30 to TRBJ1-2, with TRBD1 matching over 8 bases. The junction had 12 bases not matched to a gene; V was cut back by 5 bases and J by 4 bases. The CDR3 extends over 15 amino acids. Per germline, CDR1 GTSNPN and CDR2 SVGIG (reference sequence). CDR3 bases: TGTGCCTGGGAGTGGTCAGGGGGCTTAGTCTATGGCTACACCTTC. It codes for CAWEWSGGLVYGYTF.

A few counts support this clone. The chain links TRBV6-5 to TRBJ1-1, with D unresolved. Germline CDR1 and CDR2: MNHEY and SVGAGI. Trimming left V 6 bases short and J 0 bases short, with 11 bases between. This CDR3 has 14 residues. As DNA, the CDR3 is TGTGCCAGCAGACTCGACATTGTGAACACTGAAGCTTTCTTT. Amino acids: CASRLDIVNTEAFF.

V is TRBV4-3 and J is TRBJ2-3, with D possibly TRBD1 on 6 matching bases. The V end was cut by 0 bases, the J end by 6 bases, with 16 bases between. This CDR3 has 16 amino acids. Germline values: CDR1 LGHNA, CDR2 YSLEER. The CDR3 nucleotides read TGCGCCAGCAGCCAAGACACGACAGGCCCACGGGATACGCAGTATTTT. It translates to CASSQDTTGPRDTQYF.

A single count supports this clone. The rearrangement uses TRBV6-5 and TRBJ1-3; D may be TRBD1 (5 bases). This CDR3 has 12 amino acids. CDR1 MNHEY and CDR2 SVGAGI come from the germline V gene. Trimming pared 6 bases from V and 7 bases from J, leaving 10 bases between. In nucleotides, the CDR3 is TGTGCCAGCAGGGGGGGTCGGAACACCATATATTTT. This sequence encodes CASRGGRNTIYF.

The chain employs TRBV6-5 and TRBJ1-2; 7 bases map to TRBD1. With V trimmed by 7 bases and J by 4 bases, 6 bases remained unmatched. Per the germline V gene, CDR1 is MNHEY and CDR2 is SVGAGI. This CDR3 region has 13 residues. CDR3 sequence: CASTRDRAYGYTF. In nucleotides, the CDR3 is TGTGCCAGCACCAGGGACAGAGCCTATGGCTACACCTTC.

The CDR3 DNA sequence: TGTGCCAGCAGCTTAGTTACAGGGGGCTCTGGAAACACCATATATTTT. Its protein product is CASSLVTGGSGNTIYF. The genes are TRBV7-2 and TRBJ1-3; 8 bases match TRBD1. V lost 1 base to trimming and J lost 0 bases; unmatched junction nucleotides: 2. The CDR3 has 16 residues. Germline CDR1 SGHTA, CDR2 FQGNSA.

The chain links TRBV5-1 to TRBJ1-2; 9 bases line up with TRBD1. V lost 0 bases, J lost 8 bases, and 5 bases stayed unmatched. Per the germline V gene, CDR1 is SGHRS and CDR2 is YFSETQ. The CDR3 is made up of 14 amino acids. The chain's CDR3 is CASSLDRGPGGYTF. The CDR3 coding sequence is TGCGCCAGCAGCTTGGACAGGGGGCCAGGAGGCTACACCTTC.

The V and J genes are TRBV30 and TRBJ1-2, with 12 bases matching TRBD1. The CDR3 has 13 amino acids. J was trimmed by 12 bases and V by 8 bases; bases with no gene match: 13. Germline V gene lookup returns CDR1 GTSNPN and CDR2 SVGIG (reference sequence). The CDR3 reads CAAGQGAPVHHTF. The CDR3 DNA reads as TGTGCCGCGGGACAGGGGGCTCCCGTACACCACACCTTC.

The chain employs TRBV18 and TRBJ1-1, with D tentatively TRBD1 (5 bases). The CDR3 extends over 15 amino acids. Germline V CDR1 and CDR2: KGHSH, LQKENI. Trimming pared 6 bases from V and 4 bases from J, leaving 18 bases between. CDR3 sequence (DNA): TGTGCCAGCTCCCATTCGGAGGGGCGGTCCACTGAAGCTTTCTTT. Encoded protein: CASSHSEGRSTEAFF. Full variable domain (remainder filled in from reference TRBV18 and TRBJ1-1): NAGVMQNPRHLVRRRGQEARLRCSPMKGHSHVYWYRQLPEEGLKFMVYLQKENIIDESGMPKERFSAEFPKEGPSILRIQQVVRGDSAAYFCASSHSEGRSTEAFFGQGTRLTVV.

V and J are TRBV7-2 and TRBJ2-1; D may be TRBD1 (5 bases). The CDR3 runs 15 residues. Trimming pared 5 bases from V and 4 bases from J, leaving 15 bases between. Germline loops: CDR1 SGHTA, CDR2 FQGNSA. CDR3 DNA: TGTGCCAGCAGCATGAACAGGAAGACTTACAATGAGCAGTTCTTC. This sequence encodes CASSMNRKTYNEQFF.

This chain joins TRBV30 and TRBJ2-7; 9 nucleotides match TRBD2. CDR1 is GTSNPN, CDR2 SVGIG, per germline (reference sequence). The CDR3 is made up of 16 amino acids. V shed 0 bases, J shed 0 bases, and the junction held 6 bases outside the gene matches. Here the CDR3 reads CAWSVRGGGASYEQYF. The CDR3 bases are TGTGCCTGGAGTGTACGTGGCGGGGGGGCCTCCTACGAGCAGTACTTC. Full variable domain (remainder filled in from reference TRBV30 and TRBJ2-7): SQTIHQWPATLVQPVGSPLSLECTVEGTSNPNLYWYRQAAGRGLQLLFYSVGIGQISSEVPQNLSASRPQDRQFILSSKKLLLSDSGFYLCAWSVRGGGASYEQYFGPGTRLTVT.

The chain employs TRBV9 and TRBJ2-3; 9 nucleotides agree with TRBD2. V lost 4 bases and J lost 1; bases outside the gene matches: 4. Germline loops: CDR1 SGDLS, CDR2 YYNGEE. The CDR3 has 15 residues. Here the CDR3 reads CASSTVAGGTDTQYF. The CDR3 DNA follows: TGTGCCAGCAGCACCGTAGCGGGGGGCACAGATACGCAGTATTTT. Together with reference TRBV9 and TRBJ2-3, the CDR3 gives the full variable domain: DSGVTQTPKHLITATGQRVTLRCSPRSGDLSVYWYQQSLDQGLQFLIQYYNGEERAKGNILERFSAQQFPDLHSELNLSSLELGDSALYFCASSTVAGGTDTQYFGPGTRLTVL.

This chain links TRBV2 with TRBJ1-2; D is perhaps TRBD1 (6 bases). Germline loops: CDR1 SNHLY, CDR2 FYNNEI. This CDR3 has 14 amino acids. With 9 bases removed from V and 8 bases from J, the gap between germline ends came to 22 bases. The CDR3 coding sequence is TGTGCCAGGCGGGGGGGCAGCATAAGTTCCGGCTACACCTTC. Translation: CARRGGSISSGYTF.

The chain recombines TRBV27 with TRBJ1-6; D is perhaps TRBD1 (5 bases). The CDR3 is 14 amino acids. Germline CDR1 and CDR2: MNHEY and SMNVEV (reference sequence). Trimming stripped 3 bases from V and 8 bases from J, with 11 bases between. The CDR3 coding sequence is TGTGCCAGCAGTTTTGCCCCGGGGGATTCACCCCTCCACTTT. Amino acids: CASSFAPGDSPLHF.

The V and J genes are TRBV19 and TRBJ1-1; D is uncertain. The ends were cut back, 7 bases at V and 4 bases at J, with 16 bases in the middle. The CDR3 spans 14 residues. CDR1 and CDR2 from the germline V gene are LNHDA and SQIVND (reference sequence). CDR3 sequence reads: CASKGWEVTTEAFF. CDR3 sequence (DNA): TGTGCCAGTAAAGGTTGGGAGGTGACCACTGAAGCTTTCTTT.

This clone has a single count. This rearrangement joins TRBV3-1 (or the pseudogene TRBV3-2) to TRBJ1-3, with D unresolved. The CDR3 is 16 residues long. CDR1 and CDR2 from the germline V gene are LGHDT and YNNKEL (reference sequence). The V gene lost 2 bases and the J gene lost 0 bases, with 11 bases spanning the gap. CDR3 region: CASSQRTATSGNTIYF. DNA of the CDR3: TGTGCCAGCAGCCAAAGAACAGCCACCTCTGGAAACACCATATATTTT.